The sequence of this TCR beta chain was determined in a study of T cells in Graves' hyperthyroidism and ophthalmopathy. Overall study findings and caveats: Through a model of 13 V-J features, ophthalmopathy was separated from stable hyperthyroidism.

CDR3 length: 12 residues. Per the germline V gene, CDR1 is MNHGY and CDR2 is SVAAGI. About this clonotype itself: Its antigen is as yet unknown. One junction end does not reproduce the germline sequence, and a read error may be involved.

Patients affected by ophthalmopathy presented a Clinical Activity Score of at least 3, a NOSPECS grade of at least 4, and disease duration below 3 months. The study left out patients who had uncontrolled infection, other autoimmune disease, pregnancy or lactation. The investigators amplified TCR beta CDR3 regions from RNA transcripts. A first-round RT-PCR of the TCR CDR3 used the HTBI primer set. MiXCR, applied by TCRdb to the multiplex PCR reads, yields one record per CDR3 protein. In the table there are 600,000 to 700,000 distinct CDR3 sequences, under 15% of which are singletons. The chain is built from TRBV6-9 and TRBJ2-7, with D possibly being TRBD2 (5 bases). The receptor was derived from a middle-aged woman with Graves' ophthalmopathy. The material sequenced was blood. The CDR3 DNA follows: TGTGCCAGCTCTGAGGACTCCTACGGGCAGTACTTC. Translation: CASSEDSYGQYF.